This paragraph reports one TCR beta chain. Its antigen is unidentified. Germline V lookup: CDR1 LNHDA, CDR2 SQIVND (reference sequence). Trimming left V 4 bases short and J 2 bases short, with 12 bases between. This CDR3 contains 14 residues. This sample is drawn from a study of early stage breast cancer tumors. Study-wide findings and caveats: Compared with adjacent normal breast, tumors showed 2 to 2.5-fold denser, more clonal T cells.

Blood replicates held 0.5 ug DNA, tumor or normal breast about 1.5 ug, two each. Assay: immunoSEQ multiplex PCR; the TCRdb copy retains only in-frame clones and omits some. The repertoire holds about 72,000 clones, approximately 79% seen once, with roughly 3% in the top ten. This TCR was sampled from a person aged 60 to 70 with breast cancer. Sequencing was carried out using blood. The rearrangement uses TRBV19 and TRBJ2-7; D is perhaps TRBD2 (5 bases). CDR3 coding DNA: TGTGCCAGTAGTAAGTGGGAGTCACCCTACGAGCAGTACTTC. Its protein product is CASSKWESPYEQYF.